The TCR beta chain described here comes from a study of cytomegalovirus exposure and HLA in healthy donors. Study results and caveats: It was in a later analysis that TCR association rates were seen to vary by HLA locus, highest for DRB1 and lowest for HLA-C. There were 164 TCR beta chains listed as cytomegalovirus-associated.

CDR1 is MGHDK and CDR2 is SYGVNS in the germline V gene. CDR3 size: 12 residues. V lost 3 bases and J 3 bases, leaving 6 bases between the germline ends. A single count supports this clone. Its antigen is not known. It was with 60 Vbeta and 13 Jbeta primers that the PCR ran. Using immunoSEQ multiplex PCR, the repertoire was profiled, and TCRdb retains in-frame clones only, with some absent. Seen here are hundreds of thousands of clones, 80% to 90% observed once, and the top ten hold about 2.3%. The sequencing sample was made of PBMCs. The chain uses TRBV25-1 and TRBJ2-7; D is ambiguous. The receptor comes from a woman between 18 and 30 years old in good health and CMV-seronegative. CDR3 region: CASSDYSYEQYF. The CDR3 region has the DNA TGTGCCAGCAGTGACTACAGCTACGAGCAGTACTTC.